The T cell receptor (beta chain) under discussion was sequenced for a study of a mutant IDH1 vaccine in newly diagnosed glioma. This CDR3 region has 14 residues. CDR1 is LGHNA and CDR2 is YNFKEQ in the germline V gene. V was pared by 4 bases and J by 2 bases, with 5 bases of the junction left unmatched. Time point meaning: week 47, end of study. Topical imiquimod was applied with each vaccine dose, which held 300 ug of mutant IDH1 20-mer peptide. Assay: immunoSEQ multiplex PCR; the TCRdb copy retains only in-frame clones and omits some. The data show approximately 60,000 clones, less than 90% seen once. Turning to this clone: Antigen: not known.

This sequence joins TRBV4-2 and TRBJ2-7, with TRBD2 matching over 7 bases. The clonotype was recovered from a woman aged 45-59 years with glioma. The source was PBMCs, collected from a glioma patient whose treatment included an IDH1 peptide vaccine. The CDR3 protein is CASSPGGTPYEQYF. The CDR3 DNA sequence: TGTGCCAGCAGCCCCGGGGGGACCCCCTACGAGCAGTACTTC.